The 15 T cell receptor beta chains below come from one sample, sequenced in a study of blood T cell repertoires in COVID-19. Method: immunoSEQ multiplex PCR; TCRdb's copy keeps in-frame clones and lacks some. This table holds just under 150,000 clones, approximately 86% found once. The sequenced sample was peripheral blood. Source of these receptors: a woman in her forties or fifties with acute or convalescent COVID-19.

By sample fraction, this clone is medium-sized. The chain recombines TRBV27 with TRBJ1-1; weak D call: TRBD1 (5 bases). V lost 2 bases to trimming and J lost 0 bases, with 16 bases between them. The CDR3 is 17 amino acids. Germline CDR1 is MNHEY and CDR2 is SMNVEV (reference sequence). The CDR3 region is CASSLKAQGYMNTEAFF. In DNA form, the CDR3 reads TGTGCCAGCAGTTTAAAGGCCCAGGGCTATATGAACACTGAAGCTTTCTTT.

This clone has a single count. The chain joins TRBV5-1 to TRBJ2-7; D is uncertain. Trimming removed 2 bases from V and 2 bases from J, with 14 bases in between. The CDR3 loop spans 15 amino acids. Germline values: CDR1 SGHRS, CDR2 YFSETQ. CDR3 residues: CASSLDLLAPYEQYF. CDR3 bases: TGCGCCAGCAGCTTAGACCTCTTAGCACCCTACGAGCAGTACTTC.

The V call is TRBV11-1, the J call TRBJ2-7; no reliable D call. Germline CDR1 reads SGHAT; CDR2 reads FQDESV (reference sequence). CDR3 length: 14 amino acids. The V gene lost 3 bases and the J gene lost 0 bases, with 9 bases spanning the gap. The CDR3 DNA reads TGTGCCAGCAGCTTGGTACGCAGCTCCTACGAGCAGTACTTC. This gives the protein CASSLVRSSYEQYF.

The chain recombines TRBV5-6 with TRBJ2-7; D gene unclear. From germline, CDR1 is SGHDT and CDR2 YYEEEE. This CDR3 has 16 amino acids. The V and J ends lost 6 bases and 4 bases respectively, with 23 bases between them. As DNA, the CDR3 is TGTGCCAGCACTCTAGGAGCTCGGCCCCCTTCTTACGAGCAGTACTTC. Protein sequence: CASTLGARPPSYEQYF.

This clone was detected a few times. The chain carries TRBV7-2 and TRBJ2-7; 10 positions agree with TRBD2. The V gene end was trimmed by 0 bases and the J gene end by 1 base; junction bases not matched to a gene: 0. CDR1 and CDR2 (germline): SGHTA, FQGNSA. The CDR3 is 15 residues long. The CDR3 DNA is TGTGCCAGCAGCTTAGCGGGACTAGCGTCCTACGAGCAGTACTTC. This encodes CASSLAGLASYEQYF.

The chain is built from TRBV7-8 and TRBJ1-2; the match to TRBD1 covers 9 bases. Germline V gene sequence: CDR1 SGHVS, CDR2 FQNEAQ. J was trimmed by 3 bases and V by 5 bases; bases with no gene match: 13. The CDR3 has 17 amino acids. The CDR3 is CASSPRPGTGLHYGYTF. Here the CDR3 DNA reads TGTGCCAGCAGCCCGCGTCCCGGGACAGGGCTCCACTATGGCTACACCTTC.

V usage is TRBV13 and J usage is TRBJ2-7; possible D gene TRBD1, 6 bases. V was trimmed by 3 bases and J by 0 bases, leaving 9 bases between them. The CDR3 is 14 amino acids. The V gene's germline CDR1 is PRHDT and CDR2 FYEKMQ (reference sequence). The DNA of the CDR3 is TGTGCCAGCAGCTTTTCCAGGGGCTCCTACGAGCAGTACTTC. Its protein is CASSFSRGSYEQYF.

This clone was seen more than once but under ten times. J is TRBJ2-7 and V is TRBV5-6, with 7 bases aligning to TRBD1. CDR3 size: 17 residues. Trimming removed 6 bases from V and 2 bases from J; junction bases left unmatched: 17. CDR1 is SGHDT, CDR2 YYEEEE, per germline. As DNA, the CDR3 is TGTGCCAGCATCCTTGGGGCAGGGGGTAATAGGGCCTACGAGCAGTACTTC. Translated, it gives CASILGAGGNRAYEQYF.

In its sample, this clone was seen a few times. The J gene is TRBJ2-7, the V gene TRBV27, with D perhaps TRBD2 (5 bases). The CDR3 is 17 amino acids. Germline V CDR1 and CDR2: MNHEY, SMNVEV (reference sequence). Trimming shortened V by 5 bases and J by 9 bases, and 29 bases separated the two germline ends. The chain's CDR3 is CASSRLASGNSLFGQYF. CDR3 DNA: TGTGCCAGCAGTCGCCTAGCCTCCGGGAATTCTCTATTCGGGCAGTACTTC.

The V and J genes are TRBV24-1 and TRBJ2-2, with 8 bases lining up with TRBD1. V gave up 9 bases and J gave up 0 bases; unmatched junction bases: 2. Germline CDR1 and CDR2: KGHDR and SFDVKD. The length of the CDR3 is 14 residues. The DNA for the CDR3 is TGTGCCACCGGGGACAGGTCGAACACCGGGGAGCTGTTTTTT. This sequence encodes CATGDRSNTGELFF.

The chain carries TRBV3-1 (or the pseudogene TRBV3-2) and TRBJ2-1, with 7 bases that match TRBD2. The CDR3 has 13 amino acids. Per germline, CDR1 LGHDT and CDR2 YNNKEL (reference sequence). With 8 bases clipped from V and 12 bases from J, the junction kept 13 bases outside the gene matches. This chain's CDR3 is CASGSTEAGVQFF. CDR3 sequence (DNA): TGTGCCAGCGGCAGCACCGAGGCGGGGGTGCAGTTCTTC.

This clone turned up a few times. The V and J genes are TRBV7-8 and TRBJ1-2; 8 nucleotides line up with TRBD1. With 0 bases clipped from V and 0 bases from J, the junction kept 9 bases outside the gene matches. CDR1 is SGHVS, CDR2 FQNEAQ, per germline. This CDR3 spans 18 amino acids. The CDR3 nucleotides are TGTGCCAGCAGCTTAGCCTATGGGGACAGGACCACTAACTATGGCTACACCTTC. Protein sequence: CASSLAYGDRTTNYGYTF.

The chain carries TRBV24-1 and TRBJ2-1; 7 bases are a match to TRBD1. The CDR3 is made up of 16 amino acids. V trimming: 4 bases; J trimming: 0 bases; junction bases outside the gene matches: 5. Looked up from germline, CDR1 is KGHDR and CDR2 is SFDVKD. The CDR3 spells CATSEVDRSSYNEQFF. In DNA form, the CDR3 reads TGTGCCACCAGTGAGGTGGACAGGAGCTCCTACAATGAGCAGTTCTTC.

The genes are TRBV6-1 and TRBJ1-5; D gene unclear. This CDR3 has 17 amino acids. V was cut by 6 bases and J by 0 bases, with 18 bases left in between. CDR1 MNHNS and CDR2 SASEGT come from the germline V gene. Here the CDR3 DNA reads TGTGCCAGCAGAGAAACCTACCGGGGATATAGCAATCAGCCCCAGCATTTT. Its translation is CASRETYRGYSNQPQHF.

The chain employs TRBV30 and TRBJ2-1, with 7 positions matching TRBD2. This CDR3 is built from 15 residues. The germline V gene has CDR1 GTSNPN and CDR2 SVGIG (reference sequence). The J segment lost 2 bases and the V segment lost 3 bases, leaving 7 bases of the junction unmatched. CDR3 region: CAWRGIGTTYNEQFF. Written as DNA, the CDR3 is TGTGCCTGGAGGGGCATTGGGACTACCTACAATGAGCAGTTCTTC.